A selection of T cell receptor beta chains follows, all from one sample in a study of Ad26.COV2.S vaccination and SARS-CoV-2 variants. Repertoires were generated with immunoSEQ multiplex PCR, while TCRdb's copy carries only in-frame clones and drops some. Of roughly 350,000 clones in the sample, about nine tenths were seen once. The material sequenced was peripheral blood, taken in a trial of Ad26.COV2.S vaccine versus placebo. These receptor sequences come from a person between 18 and 59 years old who received the Ad26.COV2.S COVID-19 vaccine or a placebo. Each CDR3 is given without its conserved first and last residue. The order of the fields is V gene, CDR3 protein.

>TRBV9
ASSVTSGSYEQY
>TRBV6-6
ASSPGRGGYGYT
>TRBV7-6
ASSFISGPEDYGYT
>TRBV5-5
ASSLISGGARACGYT
>TRBV5-1
ASSSQGDNSPLH
>TRBV9
ASSVAPGSQNEQF
>TRBV29-1
SGKESQDYGGYT
>TRBV29-1
SVDFSSGGNNEQF
>TRBV6-5
ASSYSDQQKLF
>TRBV7-2
ASSPTRSYEQY
>TRBV11-2
ASSLGGQVGNTIY
>TRBV7-2
ASSLDLSAVYEQY
>TRBV12-5
ASGSGQGRNQPQH
>TRBV6-2/TRBV6-3
ASSYSDRVATQY
>TRBV6-2/TRBV6-3
ASSYGGDGNQPQH
>TRBV7-8
ASSLRSRDTQY
>TRBV12-3/TRBV12-4
ASTSLGGNGYT
>TRBV7-2
ASSLGQGAYGYT
>TRBV7-9
ASSLGESGREKLF
>TRBV5-1
ASSFRRVNTEAF
>TRBV29-1
SVGGAAIHGYT
>TRBV9
ASSVGFARGGEQY
>TRBV5-1
ASSLGGGYEQY
>TRBV10-3
AISLGQIQETQY
>TRBV6-5
ASSLRRGGEQY
>TRBV29-1
SVAFRDTEAF
>TRBV6-5
ASRTTGQGVEQY
>TRBV25-1
ASSRGANYGYT
>TRBV7-7
ASSLDGREETQY
>TRBV18
ASSPNNPGLVGF
>TRBV6-5
ASRSIAGGRETQY
>TRBV5-4
ASSPRATAGYEQY
>TRBV15
ATSRALGADTQY
>TRBV19
ASSKGGARPTEKLF
>TRBV20-1
SASVWNEQF
>TRBV16
ASSQSRGNYGYT
>TRBV3-1/TRBV3-2
ASSQAAGGNTGELF
>TRBV5-1
ASSLAQGNTEAF
>TRBV2
ASSLKAGQPQH
>TRBV19
ASRKTGERTEAF
>TRBV12-3/TRBV12-4
ASSPDSPGYT
>TRBV3-1/TRBV3-2
ASSQDGLF
>TRBV6-2/TRBV6-3
ASSLQGGSNQPQH
>TRBV19
ASRTGRLGDTQY
>TRBV6-5
ASRLKILNTEAF
>TRBV6-5
ASKPDRFGLAF
>TRBV5-1
ASSLEAGNSLETQY
>TRBV12-3/TRBV12-4
ASSISQNEKLF